This T cell receptor (beta chain) stems from a study of blood T cell repertoires in COVID-19 (TCRdb year 2020). With regard to the full study: Samples from collaborators originated in the United States, Italy and Spain and spanned both the acute and convalescent phases of COVID-19. The samples were drawn from the first 160 participants of the ongoing ImmuneRACE study and from some 1,300 subjects provided by 6 global collaborators. The repertoires were released in a freely available public database intended as a resource for research on the immune response to SARS-CoV-2. HLA class I and class II types, where available, came from metadata supplied by the sample provider rather than from assay-based typing. The sample metadata nearly always contained a de-identified subject ID, COVID-19 status, age in years and sex. Deeply sampled blood TCRbeta repertoires from subjects exposed to, actively infected with, or recovered from COVID-19 were included in the dataset. The material from the prospective study consisted of cDNA or gDNA derived from T cells, B-cell-depleted T cells, or PBMCs.

Collaborating institutions collected whole blood in K2EDTA tubes following their own protocols. For TCRbeta analysis, collaborators shipped samples as frozen whole blood, isolated PBMCs, or DNA extracted from either of those sample types. TCRbeta CDR3 regions were amplified from genomic DNA by means of the immunoSEQ Assay, a bias-controlled multiplex PCR. As for how the authors treated the data: Within the assay, amplification of reference gene primers was used to estimate how many nucleated cells each sample contained. To quantify the absolute abundance of each unique TCRbeta CDR3 rearrangement, sequence reads were collapsed and filtered. For each sample, productive Simpson clonality was calculated as the square root of Simpson's diversity index over productive rearrangements. TCRdb re-hosts the immuneACCESS table, in-frame sequences only. Its copies lack some clones; in the studies checked, an unresolved V gene accounts for under half of them, and the cause for the rest is not known. From that table come the V and J calls and clone size; the DNA was used to work out D and trimming. This sample holds some 73,000 clones; roughly nine tenths were observed only once. Around 13% of the sample goes to the ten largest clones.

Overall results and qualifications from the work: The amount of clinical and demographic metadata varied by source and participant and was provided uncurated.

A note on this clone: Its antigen is unknown. Base qualities are not recorded, but no much larger clone differs from it by a single base.

The receptor was isolated from a woman in her sixties or seventies with acute or convalescent COVID-19. Specimen: peripheral blood.

The CDR3 region: CASSLGQGRSPLHF. The DNA reads as follows: TGTGCCAGTAGTCTGGGACAGGGTCGATCACCCCTCCACTTT. The chain is made from TRBV19 and TRBJ1-6, with 9 bases aligning to TRBD1. Reading the germline V gene (reference sequence) gives CDR1 LNHDA and CDR2 SQIVND. From V the trimming removes 5 bases and from J it removes 10 bases, while the gene matches leave 6 bases of the junction unaccounted for. The CDR3 has 14 amino acids, counting the end cysteine and phenylalanine. The CDR3 DNA has 42 bases and is translated from base 1.